This TCR beta chain was identified during a study of T cell responses to AZD1222 COVID-19 vaccine. Turning to the study itself: Combined were second doses at about 4 or about 12 weeks.

Germline V CDR1 and CDR2: SGHRS, YFSETQ. The V segment lost 4 bases and the J segment 2 bases; nucleotides outside the gene matches: 6. This CDR3 is 15 amino acids long. TCRdb's table, derived via immunoSEQ multiplex PCR, lists solely in-frame clones and lacks some. The sample yields about 110,000 clones, 85% to 90% seen once. Turning to this clone: Its antigen is not known.

Study-wide results and limits: Researchers report vaccine-associated CD4 TCRs spanning spike, with dominance at 160-218 and 743-854.

The TCR sequence derives from an adult in good health. V is TRBV5-1 and J is TRBJ2-3; the match to TRBD2 covers 8 bases. The specimen was peripheral blood, collected on day 0 of AZD1222 vaccination. The CDR3 protein is CASSTSGGYTDTQYF. As DNA, the CDR3 is TGCGCCAGCAGCACCAGCGGGGGCTACACAGATACGCAGTATTTT.